The 13 T cell receptor beta chains below were found in one sample sequenced in a study of OX40 agonist ivuxolimab in advanced cancers. The repertoire was sequenced with immunoSEQ multiplex PCR; TCRdb's copy has only in-frame clones and lacks some. The data hold 72,000 or so clones, with around 80% observed a single time. Material: CD4+ or CD8+ T cells sorted from blood, obtained in a trial of the OX40 agonist ivuxolimab. The receptor source for this set is an adult with an advanced solid tumor such as melanoma, head and neck, liver or kidney cancer.

V gene TRBV18 combines with J gene TRBJ2-7, with D uncertain. Germline values: CDR1 KGHSH, CDR2 LQKENI. Trimming left V 0 bases short and J 7 bases short, with 13 bases between. CDR3 size: 14 residues. Here the CDR3 DNA reads TGTGCCAGCTCACCACCGACGGTTCGTGGGGAGCAGTACTTC. It codes for CASSPPTVRGEQYF. Complete variable domain (other parts from reference TRBV18 and TRBJ2-7): NAGVMQNPRHLVRRRGQEARLRCSPMKGHSHVYWYRQLPEEGLKFMVYLQKENIIDESGMPKERFSAEFPKEGPSILRIQQVVRGDSAAYFCASSPPTVRGEQYFGPGTRLTVT.

The genes are TRBV14 and TRBJ2-5, with 9 bases that match TRBD2. Germline lookup yields CDR1 SGHDN and CDR2 FVKESK. The ends lost 3 bases at V and 5 bases at J; junction bases unmatched: 10. This CDR3 region has 16 residues. The CDR3 DNA follows: TGTGCCAGCAGCCATTATCGTCGCGGGAGGGTTGAGACCCAGTACTTC. This encodes CASSHYRRGRVETQYF.

The chain has TRBV7-8 and TRBJ1-2; 7 bases are shared with TRBD1. CDR1 and CDR2 from the germline V gene are SGHVS and FQNEAQ. Germline trimming cut 1 base from V and 7 bases from J; bases unmatched to any gene: 9. This CDR3 contains 15 residues. The CDR3 reads CASSLVWQGVSGYTF. CDR3 in DNA: TGTGCCAGCAGCTTAGTATGGCAGGGGGTGTCTGGCTACACCTTC. The full variable domain, with the rest looked up from reference TRBV7-8 and TRBJ1-2, is GAGVSQSPRYKVAKRGQDVALRCDPISGHVSLFWYQQALGQGPEFLTYFQNEAQLDKSGLPSDRFFAERPEGSVSTLKIQRTQQEDSAVYLCASSLVWQGVSGYTFGSGTRLTVV.

The J gene is TRBJ1-3, the V gene TRBV5-1; D is perhaps TRBD1 (5 bases). CDR1 and CDR2 (germline): SGHRS, YFSETQ. Trimming pared 3 bases from V and 0 bases from J, leaving 16 bases between. There are 17 residues in the CDR3. As DNA, the CDR3 is TGCGCCAGCAGCTCGGGGCCCCCGGGGCTCTCTGGAAACACCATATATTTT. Amino acids: CASSSGPPGLSGNTIYF. Filled out from reference TRBV5-1 and TRBJ1-3, the complete variable domain reads KAGVTQTPRYLIKTRGQQVTLSCSPISGHRSVSWYQQTPGQGLQFLFEYFSETQRNKGNFPGRFSGRQFSNSRSEMNVSTLELGDSALYLCASSSGPPGLSGNTIYFGEGSWLTVV.

The chain joins TRBV7-2 to TRBJ2-7; 7 positions match TRBD2. CDR3 size: 16 residues. The trim removed 6 bases at V and 3 bases at J, leaving 14 bases unmatched. Germline V gene data show CDR1 as SGHTA and CDR2 as FQGNSA. The CDR3 loop is CASRTSEAGTLYEQYF. The CDR3 nucleotides are TGTGCCAGCAGGACATCCGAAGCGGGAACCCTCTACGAGCAGTACTTC.

The chain's CDR3 is CASSEGQRTFEETQYF. In DNA form, the CDR3 reads TGCGCCAGCAGTGAGGGACAACGGACCTTTGAAGAGACCCAGTACTTC. V gene TRBV10-2 combines with J gene TRBJ2-5; perhaps TRBD1 as D (5 bases). CDR3 size: 16 residues. Germline V CDR1 and CDR2: WSHSY, SAAADI. V shed 2 bases and J shed 3 bases, with 16 bases lying between them.

This chain uses TRBV7-6 with TRBJ2-7; D remains unclear. This CDR3 has 18 residues. Deletions cut 1 base from V and 1 base from J, with 20 bases between. Per the germline V gene, CDR1 is SGHVS and CDR2 is FNYEAQ. The CDR3 loop is CASSLVGIPTSGSYEQYF. The CDR3 nucleotides are TGTGCCAGCAGCTTAGTCGGCATACCAACCTCGGGTTCCTACGAGCAGTACTTC.

A single count supports this clone. The V and J genes are TRBV5-1 and TRBJ1-2, with D hard to call. Trimming pared 0 bases from V and 7 bases from J, leaving 13 bases between. There are 14 residues in the CDR3. CDR1 and CDR2 from the germline V gene are SGHRS and YFSETQ. The CDR3 bases are TGCGCCAGCAGCTTGGACGGATCCTCTGGTGGCTACACCTTC. Translation gives CASSLDGSSGGYTF. Using reference TRBV5-1 and TRBJ1-2 for the parts outside the CDR3, the full variable domain is KAGVTQTPRYLIKTRGQQVTLSCSPISGHRSVSWYQQTPGQGLQFLFEYFSETQRNKGNFPGRFSGRQFSNSRSEMNVSTLELGDSALYLCASSLDGSSGGYTFGSGTRLTVV.

About this clone itself: This sample also contains other DNA sequences that code for the same CDR3. The chain employs TRBV7-3 and TRBJ2-5; D is unclear. This CDR3 comprises 12 residues. V was pared by 5 bases and J by 5 bases, with 9 bases between. Per the germline V gene, CDR1 is SGHTA and CDR2 is FQGTGA. The CDR3 bases are TGTGCCAGCAGCCTCCTCGGGGAGACCCAGTACTTC. Protein sequence: CASSLLGETQYF.

The V and J genes are TRBV2 and TRBJ2-1; D is undetermined. The V end was cut by 4 bases, the J end by 8 bases, with 3 bases between. This CDR3 has 10 residues. Germline loops: CDR1 SNHLY, CDR2 FYNNEI. The CDR3 DNA sequence: TGTGCCAGCAGTGGCTATGAGCAGTTCTTC. Its protein is CASSGYEQFF. The full variable domain, its missing parts supplied by reference TRBV2 and TRBJ2-1, is EPEVTQTPSHQVTQMGQEVILRCVPISNHLYFYWYRQILGQKVEFLVSFYNNEISEKSEIFDDQFSVERPDGSNFTLKIRSTKLEDSAMYFCASSGYEQFFGPGTRLTVL.

The chain carries TRBV28 and TRBJ2-3; 15 bases line up with TRBD2. Trimming cost V 1 base and J 0 bases; bases outside gene matches: 2. The CDR3 covers 18 residues. Germline CDR1 MDHEN, CDR2 SYDVKM. The CDR3 loop reads CASSLSGLAGGSTDTQYF. The CDR3 bases are TGTGCCAGCAGTTTATCGGGACTAGCGGGGGGTAGCACAGATACGCAGTATTTT.

The gene calls are TRBV9 and TRBJ1-1; 8 bases fit TRBD1. The CDR3 totals 16 residues. Trimming took 0 bases from V and 3 from J; bases not matched to a gene: 7. CDR1 and CDR2 from the germline V gene are SGDLS and YYNGEE. The DNA of the CDR3 is TGTGCCAGCAGCGTAGATGCAGGACAGGGTGACACTGAAGCTTTCTTT. It encodes CASSVDAGQGDTEAFF.

This rearrangement joins TRBV7-2 to TRBJ1-3; D is possibly TRBD1 (6 bases). V was shortened by 1 base and J by 4 bases, with 17 bases between the two germline ends. This CDR3 region has 17 residues. In germline, CDR1 is SGHTA, CDR2 FQGNSA. CDR3 protein: CASSLVGTTLLGNTIYF. CDR3 nucleotides: TGTGCCAGCAGCTTAGTTGGGACAACTCTATTGGGAAACACCATATATTTT.